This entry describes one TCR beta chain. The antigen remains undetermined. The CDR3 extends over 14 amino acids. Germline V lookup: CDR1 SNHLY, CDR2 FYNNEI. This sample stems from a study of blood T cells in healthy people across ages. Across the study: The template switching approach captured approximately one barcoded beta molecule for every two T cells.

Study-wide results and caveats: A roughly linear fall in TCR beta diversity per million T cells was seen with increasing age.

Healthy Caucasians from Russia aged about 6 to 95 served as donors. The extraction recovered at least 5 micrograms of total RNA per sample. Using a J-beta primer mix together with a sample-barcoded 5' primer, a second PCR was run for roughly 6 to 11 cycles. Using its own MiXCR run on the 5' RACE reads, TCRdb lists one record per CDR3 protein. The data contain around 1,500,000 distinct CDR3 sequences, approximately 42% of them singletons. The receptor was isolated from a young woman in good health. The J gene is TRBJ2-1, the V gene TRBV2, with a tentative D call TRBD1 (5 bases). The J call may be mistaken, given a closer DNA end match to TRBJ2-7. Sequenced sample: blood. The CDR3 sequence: CASRGDSPLYEQYF. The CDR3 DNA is TGTGCCAGCAGGGGCGACAGTCCCCTATACGAGCAGTACTTC.